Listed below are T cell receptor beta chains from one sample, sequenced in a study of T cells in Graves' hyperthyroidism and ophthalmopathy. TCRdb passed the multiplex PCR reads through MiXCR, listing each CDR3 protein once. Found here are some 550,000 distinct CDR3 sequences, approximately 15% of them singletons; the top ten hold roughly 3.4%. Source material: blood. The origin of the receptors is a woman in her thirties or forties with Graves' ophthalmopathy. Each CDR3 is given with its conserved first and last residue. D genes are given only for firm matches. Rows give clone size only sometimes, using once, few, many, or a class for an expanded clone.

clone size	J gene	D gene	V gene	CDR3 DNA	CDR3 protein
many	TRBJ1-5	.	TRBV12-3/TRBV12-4	TGTGCCAGCAGTTTAGCCCTGAGCTCGAGTAGCAATCAGCCCCAGCATTTT	CASSLALSSSSNQPQHF
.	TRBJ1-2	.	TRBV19	TGTGCCAGTACCGAAGACAGTAAAGTCTATGGCTACACCTTC	CASTEDSKVYGYTF
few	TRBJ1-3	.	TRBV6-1	TGTGCCAGCAGTATCTCGGACTCTGGAAACACCATATATTTT	CASSISDSGNTIYF
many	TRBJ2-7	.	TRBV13	TGTGCCAGCAGCCCACCAACGGGGGAAACCGAGCAGTACTTC	CASSPPTGETEQYF
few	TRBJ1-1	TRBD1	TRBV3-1	TGTGCCAGCAGAGGGACAGGGGGTTTGGTTATCTTT	CASRGTGGLVIF
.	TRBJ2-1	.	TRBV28	TGTGCCAGCAGTTTTCCCGACAGTCGGGCTGAGCAGTTCTTC	CASSFPDSRAEQFF
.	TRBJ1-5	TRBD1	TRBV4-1	TGCGCCAGCAGCCAAGGACAGGGGGCGCATCAGCCCCAGCATTTT	CASSQGQGAHQPQHF
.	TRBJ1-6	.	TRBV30	TGTGCCTGGAGTTCAGGGATCCCCCCAAGCTCCTATAATTCACCCCTCCACTTT	CAWSSGIPPSSYNSPLHF
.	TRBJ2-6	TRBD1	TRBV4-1	TGCGCCAGCAGCCAAGCACCGGGACAGGGCTTCTCTGGGGCCAACGTCCTGACTTTC	CASSQAPGQGFSGANVLTF
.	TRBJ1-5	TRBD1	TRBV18	TGTGCCAGCTCACCCCCGGGACAGGGTATCATTCAGCCCCAGCATTTT	CASSPPGQGIIQPQHF
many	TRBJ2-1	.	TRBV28	TGTGCCAGCAGTTTAAAGTCTATCTGGAGCTCCTACAATGAGCAGTTCTTC	CASSLKSIWSSYNEQFF
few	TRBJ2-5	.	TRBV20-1	TGCAGTGCTAGAGCTGCCGGACTGGGGCGGGAAGAGACCCAGTACTTC	CSARAAGLGREETQYF
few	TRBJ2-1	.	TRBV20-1	TGCAGTGCTAGTCCCCCCTCGGGCGGGGCGTCGGGTAATGAGCAGTTCTTC	CSASPPSGGASGNEQFF
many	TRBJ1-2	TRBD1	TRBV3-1	TGTGCCAGCAGCCCAAAATGGGCGACAGGGCCCTATGGCTACACCTTC	CASSPKWATGPYGYTF
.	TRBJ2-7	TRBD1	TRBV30	TGTGCCTGGGGCGGTTTAGGGACAGACTACGAGCAGTACTTC	CAWGGLGTDYEQYF
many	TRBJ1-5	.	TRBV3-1	TGTGCCAGCAGCCAAGAGGGTAGTCATCAGCCCCAGCATTTT	CASSQEGSHQPQHF